This T cell receptor beta chain emerged from a study of T cell changes during pregnancy in multiple sclerosis. Trimming removed 4 bases from V and 7 bases from J, with 13 bases in between. Germline loops: CDR1 ENHRY, CDR2 SYGVKD. CDR3 size: 13 residues. The table lists this clone with a count of one. Libraries were prepared by immunoSEQ multiplex PCR; TCRdb keeps only in-frame clonotypes and omits some of them. The sample has roughly 110,000 clones; approximately 90% are singletons. The V gene is TRBV10-3, the J gene TRBJ1-2; D gene uncertain. Sequencing used peripheral blood, obtained after pregnancy. The origin of this receptor is a female donor with multiple sclerosis, enrolled in a pregnancy study. The CDR3 DNA sequence: TGTGCCATCAGTGGGTTCAAAGCAGGTGGCTACACCTTC. Its translation is CAISGFKAGGYTF.